This T cell receptor (beta chain) was documented in a study of blood T cell repertoires in COVID-19. Study-level background: The United States, Italy and Spain provided the acute and convalescent COVID-19 samples.

In this sample, this clone turned up once. Some clones are missing from TCRdb's copy, which holds only in-frame ones; the method was immunoSEQ multiplex PCR. Here the sample spans 90,000 to 120,000 clones, around 80% being singletons. In germline, CDR1 is KGHSH, CDR2 LQKENI. The trim removed 3 bases at V and 4 bases at J, leaving 6 bases unmatched. CDR3 length: 16 residues. V and J are TRBV18 and TRBJ2-3, with 11 bases fitting TRBD2. This receptor was identified in a man in his sixties or seventies with acute or convalescent COVID-19. Sequenced sample: peripheral blood. The chain's CDR3 is CASSPRGLAVADTQYF. The DNA for the CDR3 is TGTGCCAGCTCACCCCGGGGACTAGCGGTCGCAGATACGCAGTATTTT.